This paragraph covers one TCR beta chain sequence. Its antigen is not yet known. At one of its ends the junction is not consistent with the germline gene, which may arise from a read error. These data belong to a study of patients and donors after allogeneic stem cell transplantation (dated by TCRdb to between 2020 and 2021). The germline V gene yields SGHRS for CDR1 and YFSETQ for CDR2. There are 11 amino acids in the CDR3, from cysteine to phenylalanine inclusive. The read is trimmed to its CDR3 DNA, 33 bases read in frame from base 1. Libraries were made using RT-PCR. The instrument was a NextSeq 550. TCRdb reprocessing: public reads trimmed at Q25 with fastp, clones called with MiXCR, in-frame beta chains kept. Rows are combined by CDR3 protein, so each entry shows the most common genes and DNA. This sample comprises about 160,000 distinct CDR3 sequences, about 24% of them detected only once. The leading ten clones occupy more than 25% of the sample.

The rearrangement combines TRBV5-1 with TRBJ1-4; a tentative D call is TRBD1 (5 bases match). The sequenced sample consisted of blood, either unsorted or a sorted T cell fraction (not recorded which). This clonotype originated in a human donor who was either an allogeneic HSCT recipient or a stem cell or donor lymphocyte infusion donor (not recorded which). It is not recorded whose cells these are; they may come from a transplant donor. The CDR3 protein is CARSLTNRNRF. Read as DNA, the sequence is TGCGCCAGAAGCTTAACAAACAGGAACCGGTTT.